Presented here are 9 T cell receptor beta chains from one specimen sequenced in a study of T cells after yellow fever vaccination. TCRdb recomputed calls from the 5' RACE reads with MiXCR, one row per CDR3 protein. This sample has about 300,000 distinct CDR3 sequences, with around 7% found just once. The sequenced sample was PBMCs, obtained roughly 45 days after the first yellow fever vaccination. These TCRs come from a young man who received the YFV17D yellow fever vaccine.

The V call is TRBV5-1, the J call TRBJ2-7; D is uncertain. Trimming shortened V by 2 bases and J by 2 bases, and 11 bases separated the two germline ends. Per germline, CDR1 SGHRS and CDR2 YFSETQ. The CDR3 consists of 14 residues. The CDR3 coding sequence is TGCGCCAGCAGCTTCATGGCGTCTACCTACGAGCAGTACTTC. Translation: CASSFMASTYEQYF.

Many counts were recorded for this clonotype. The rearrangement joins TRBV9 to TRBJ2-3, with a weak D call TRBD1 (5 bases). V gave up 0 bases and J gave up 0 bases, with 5 bases separating them. Per the germline V gene, CDR1 is SGDLS and CDR2 is YYNGEE. This CDR3 is built from 14 residues. The CDR3 here is CASSVGGSTDTQYF. CDR3 nucleotide sequence: TGTGCCAGCAGCGTAGGGGGCAGCACAGATACGCAGTATTTT.

This clonotype was counted only a few times. The chain carries TRBV7-8 and TRBJ2-2; no reliable D call. CDR3 length: 15 residues. The V end was cut by 5 bases, the J end by 4 bases, with 14 bases between. Germline CDR1 SGHVS, CDR2 FQNEAQ. The CDR3 is CASSLLRDSTGELFF. CDR3 DNA: TGTGCCAGCAGCCTCCTTAGGGATTCCACCGGGGAGCTGTTTTTT.

The chain joins TRBV5-1 to TRBJ2-5, with D perhaps assigned TRBD1 or TRBD2 (5 bases each). With 0 bases removed from V and 0 bases from J, the gap between germline ends came to 15 bases. Germline V gives CDR1 SGHRS, CDR2 YFSETQ. The length of the CDR3 is 17 residues. CDR3 DNA: TGCGCCAGCAGCTTGGGGGTCGAGGGACGGGACCAAGAGACCCAGTACTTC. It is translated as CASSLGVEGRDQETQYF.

This clonotype was seen more than once but under ten times. This CDR3 is CASSLLRTVIQYF. Written as DNA, the CDR3 is TGTGCCAGCAGTTTACTTAGGACGGTCATTCAGTACTTC. The V and J genes are TRBV12-3 or TRBV12-4 and TRBJ2-4; D is uncertain. The CDR3 length is 13 residues. Between the trimmed V and J ends, which lost 2 bases and 9 bases, there was a span of 11 bases.

At least ten counts were recorded for this clonotype. CDR3 loop: CASSFLGTRLVDEQFF. Here the CDR3 DNA reads TGTGCCAGCAGCTTCTTGGGGACCAGGCTAGTTGATGAGCAGTTCTTC. The rearrangement uses TRBV9 and TRBJ2-1, with D perhaps matching TRBD1 or TRBD2 (5 bases each). The CDR3 contains 16 residues. V was shortened by 4 bases and J by 8 bases, with 22 bases between the two germline ends. Per the germline V gene, CDR1 is SGDLS and CDR2 is YYNGEE.

The V call is TRBV5-1, the J call TRBJ1-6; no firm D call. The CDR3 covers 13 residues. Germline V gene data show CDR1 as SGHRS and CDR2 as YFSETQ. Trimming shortened V by 0 bases and J by 13 bases, and 11 bases separated the two germline ends. In nucleotides, the CDR3 is TGCGCCAGCAGCTTGGGGTTCAGTTCGCCCCTCCACTTT. Its protein is CASSLGFSSPLHF.

On this clonotype: Since a much larger clone is just one base distant, this may be a read error. In DNA, the CDR3 is TGCAGTGGGGGGGGAGAGCAGTACGTC. It translates to CSGGGEQYV. The chain links TRBV20-1 to TRBJ2-7, with 7 bases lining up with TRBD2. The CDR3 consists of 9 residues. The ends lost 7 bases at V and 7 bases at J; junction bases unmatched: 1. CDR1 and CDR2 from the germline V gene are DFQATT and SNEGSKA (reference sequence).

This clonotype was observed a few times. The chain couples TRBV5-1 to TRBJ2-7; D possibly corresponds to TRBD2 (5 bases). Germline V gene lookup returns CDR1 SGHRS and CDR2 YFSETQ. CDR3 length equals 13 residues. With 0 bases removed from V and 4 bases from J, the gap between germline ends came to 8 bases. This chain's CDR3 is CASSLATGYEQYV. Written as DNA, the CDR3 is TGCGCCAGCAGCTTGGCCACGGGATACGAGCAGTACGTC.